Presented here are 8 T cell receptor beta chains from one specimen sequenced in a study of blood T cell repertoires in COVID-19. Repertoires were generated with immunoSEQ multiplex PCR, while TCRdb's copy carries only in-frame clones and drops some. The data hold 150,000 or so clones, with 60% to 80% observed a single time. The sequencing input was peripheral blood. The receptors come from a woman aged 45-60 years with active or convalescent COVID-19.

The gene calls are TRBV10-2 and TRBJ2-7, with 10 nucleotides matching TRBD2. The junction had 14 bases not matched to a gene; V was cut back by 0 bases and J by 3 bases. The CDR3 is made up of 19 amino acids. Per germline, CDR1 WSHSY and CDR2 SAAADI. The CDR3 loop is CASSESKASGGPPNYEQYF. CDR3 in DNA: TGCGCCAGCAGTGAGTCGAAGGCTAGCGGGGGCCCGCCCAACTACGAGCAGTACTTC.

J is TRBJ2-1 and V is TRBV29-1; 7 bases are shared with TRBD1. The CDR3 consists of 17 residues. Germline assignment: CDR1 SQVTM and CDR2 ANQGSEA. Losses at the gene ends were 6 bases for V and 5 bases for J; bases not matched to a gene: 19. The CDR3 reads CSVRGLATGSPHNEQFF. The CDR3 DNA reads as TGCAGCGTAAGAGGGTTGGCGACAGGGTCGCCCCACAATGAGCAGTTCTTC.

The CDR3 sequence: CASSRGGEQFF. The CDR3 DNA is TGTGCCAGCAGCCGAGGGGGTGAGCAGTTCTTC. This sequence joins TRBV7-2 and TRBJ2-1, with a possible D match to TRBD1 (6 bases). Germline CDR1 reads SGHTA; CDR2 reads FQGNSA. V was trimmed by 5 bases and J by 9 bases, leaving 8 bases between them. The CDR3 extends over 11 amino acids.

V is TRBV5-1 and J is TRBJ1-4; 7 positions agree with TRBD1. V dropped 0 bases and J dropped 6; count of bases not matched to a gene: 2. The CDR3 is 14 amino acids. From germline, CDR1 is SGHRS and CDR2 YFSETQ. The CDR3 bases are TGCGCCAGCAGCTTGGAGGGGGCTGATGAAAAACTGTTTTTT. It encodes CASSLEGADEKLFF.

The gene calls are TRBV6-2 or TRBV6-3 and TRBJ1-5, with D unresolved. CDR1 is MNHEY and CDR2 is SVGEGT in the germline V gene. The CDR3 spans 16 residues. Trimming removed 2 bases from V and 2 bases from J, with 13 bases in between. The CDR3 nucleotides read TGTGCCAGCAGTTACGCAGGCTTGGTACGCAATCAGCCCCAGCATTTT. This translates into CASSYAGLVRNQPQHF.

With regard to this clone: This sample also contains other DNA sequences that code for the same CDR3. The chain has TRBV7-2 and TRBJ2-3, with 10 nucleotides matching TRBD1. After removal of 4 bases from V and 3 bases from J, the junction contained 4 bases not matched to a gene. Germline V gives CDR1 SGHTA, CDR2 FQGNSA. The length of the CDR3 is 15 residues. The CDR3 DNA reads TGTGCCAGCAGCTCGGACAGGGGGTTTACAGATACGCAGTATTTT. Translated: CASSSDRGFTDTQYF.

This rearrangement joins TRBV18 to TRBJ1-2; 10 nucleotides align to TRBD1. Germline CDR1 reads KGHSH; CDR2 reads LQKENI. The junction had 5 bases not matched to a gene; V was cut back by 2 bases and J by 8 bases. This CDR3 region has 14 residues. CDR3 in DNA: TGTGCCAGCTCACCAGGGGACAGGGGCTACGGCTACACCTTC. It encodes CASSPGDRGYGYTF.

The V call is TRBV30, the J call TRBJ1-6, with 7 bases that match TRBD1. V trimming: 2 bases; J trimming: 5 bases; junction bases outside the gene matches: 3. The germline V gene has CDR1 GTSNPN and CDR2 SVGIG (reference sequence). The CDR3 length is 14 residues. The CDR3 here is CAWSIGQDNSPLHF. The CDR3 coding sequence is TGTGCCTGGAGTATCGGACAGGATAATTCACCCCTCCACTTT.